The clone carrying this T cell receptor beta chain was detected ten times or more. Antigen unknown. These data originate in a study of T cells after yellow fever vaccination. Overall study context: Preparation of fractions with low cell numbers was performed using SMART-Seq v4 Ultra Low Input. Study-level findings and limits: The presence of abundant clonotypes contaminating from the bulk population was possible in FACS-sorted repertoires. Most primary-vaccination clones reappeared after the booster (about 95% CD4, roughly 88% CD8).

From the 5' RACE reads, TCRdb called clonotypes with MiXCR, one entry per CDR3 protein. The table includes around 600,000 distinct CDR3 sequences, approximately 13% detected once. Trimming pared 0 bases from V and 4 bases from J, leaving 4 bases between. Germline values: CDR1 SGHDT, CDR2 YYEEEE. The CDR3 sequence is 13 residues long. The sample was PBMCs, taken on the day of the yellow fever booster vaccination. This clonotype originated in a man younger than 40 who received the YFV17D yellow fever vaccine. V gene TRBV5-6 combines with J gene TRBJ2-2; no definite D call. The CDR3 bases are TGTGCCAGCAGCTTGGTTGCCACCGGGGAGCTGTTTTTT. This encodes CASSLVATGELFF.